One and the same sample provided the 3 T cell receptor beta chains below, sequenced in a study of technical replicates of blood from several donors. Data came from immunoSEQ multiplex PCR; TCRdb stores just in-frame clones and leaves some out. The table lists 65,000 to 80,000 clones, approximately 93% of them singletons. Sequenced: T cells isolated from PBMCs. Every receptor here comes from a human donor in good health.

CDR3 in DNA: TGTGCCAGCTCGTCTCGACTAGCGGGATTATCAGATACGCAGTATTTT. Residues: CASSSRLAGLSDTQYF. The rearrangement links TRBV18 to TRBJ2-3; 11 bases match TRBD2. There are 16 residues in the CDR3. Germline CDR1 and CDR2: KGHSH and LQKENI. V shed 6 bases, J shed 4 bases, and the junction held 9 bases outside the gene matches.

This clone has only a few counts. This chain joins TRBV5-1 and TRBJ1-1, with TRBD1 identical over 8 bases. J gave up 5 bases and V 4 bases, and 10 bases lay outside the gene matches. The germline V gene has CDR1 SGHRS and CDR2 YFSETQ. The CDR3 is 15 amino acids. The CDR3 reads CASSGQGGLGTEAFF. CDR3 nucleotide sequence: TGCGCCAGCAGCGGACAGGGAGGTTTGGGGACTGAAGCTTTCTTT.

In DNA form, the CDR3 reads TGCGCCAGCAGCCGACCTCCTCCTAGCGAGTCGAACACCGGGGAGCTGTTTTTT. It codes for CASSRPPPSESNTGELFF. This chain connects TRBV4-1 to TRBJ2-2, with TRBD2 as a possible D gene (6 bases). The CDR3 runs to 18 residues. Germline values: CDR1 MGHRA, CDR2 YSYEKL. The V and J ends lost 4 bases and 0 bases respectively, with 18 bases between them.